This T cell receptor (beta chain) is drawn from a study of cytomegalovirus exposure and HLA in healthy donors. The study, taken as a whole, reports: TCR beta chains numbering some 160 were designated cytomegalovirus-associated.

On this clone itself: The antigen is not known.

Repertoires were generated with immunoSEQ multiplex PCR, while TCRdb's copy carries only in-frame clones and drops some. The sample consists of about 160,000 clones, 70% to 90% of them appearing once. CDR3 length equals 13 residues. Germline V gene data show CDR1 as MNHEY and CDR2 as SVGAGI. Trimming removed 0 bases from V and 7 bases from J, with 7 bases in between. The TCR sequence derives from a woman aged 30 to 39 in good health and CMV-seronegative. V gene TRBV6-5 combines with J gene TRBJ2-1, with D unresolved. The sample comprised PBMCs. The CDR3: CASSYSVGNEQFF. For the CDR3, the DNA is TGTGCCAGCAGTTACTCAGTGGGGAATGAGCAGTTCTTC.